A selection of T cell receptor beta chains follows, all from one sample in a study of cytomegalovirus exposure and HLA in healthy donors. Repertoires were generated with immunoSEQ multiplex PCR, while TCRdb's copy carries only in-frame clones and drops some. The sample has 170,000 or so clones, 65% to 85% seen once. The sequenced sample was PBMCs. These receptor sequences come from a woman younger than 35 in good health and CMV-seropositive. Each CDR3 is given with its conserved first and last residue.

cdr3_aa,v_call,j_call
CARRDRLLIVTPLHF,TRBV30,TRBJ1-6
CASSQPQAGGHINEQFF,TRBV4-3,TRBJ2-1
CASSPQGFGTEAFF,TRBV19,TRBJ1-1
CASSRTLQAGGPREQYF,TRBV5-4,TRBJ2-7
CASQLFGGGNTEAFF,TRBV6-5,TRBJ1-1
CASSAKTSGGPNEQYF,TRBV9,TRBJ2-7
CASSPRSYGYTF,TRBV5-8,TRBJ1-2
CASSLWGGAETQYF,TRBV7-7,TRBJ2-5
CASSPQGGSYNEQFF,TRBV19,TRBJ2-1
CASSTGLTNNQPQHF,TRBV2,TRBJ1-5
CASSLEAGVNTEAFF,TRBV5-1,TRBJ1-1
CASTQGADGYTF,TRBV5-4,TRBJ1-2
CSATRQGAGGYTF,TRBV29-1,TRBJ1-2
CASSSLKVGYGYTF,TRBV5-4,TRBJ1-2
CASSTQDRNFYGYTF,TRBV7-8,TRBJ1-2
CASSSPGNYYEQYF,TRBV7-9,TRBJ2-7
CASSGGQGELPLHF,TRBV7-9,TRBJ1-6
CASSPGQGFGYGYTF,TRBV18,TRBJ1-2
CASSLGTGGYEQYF,TRBV13,TRBJ2-7